This T cell receptor (beta chain) was captured by sequencing in a study of technical replicates of blood from a few donors. TCRdb's table, derived via immunoSEQ multiplex PCR, lists solely in-frame clones and lacks some. The data contain 80,000 to 95,000 clones, 90% to 97% of them seen just once; the ten biggest clones take up about 0.33%. Germline V lookup: CDR1 SGHRS, CDR2 YFSETQ. The CDR3 loop spans 14 amino acids. Between the trimmed V and J ends, which lost 3 bases and 6 bases, there was a span of 13 bases. The clonotype comes from a human donor in good health. The rearrangement joins TRBV5-1 to TRBJ2-1, with TRBD2 as a possible D gene (5 bases). Material for sequencing was T cells isolated from PBMCs. As DNA, the CDR3 is TGCGCCAGCAGCTCTCAGGCCGCGGGCAATGAGCAGTTCTTC. Protein product: CASSSQAAGNEQFF.